These 5 T cell receptor beta chains were sequenced from one sample in a study of shared clonotypes between healthy human individuals. TCRdb's table, derived via immunoSEQ multiplex PCR, lists solely in-frame clones and lacks some. Of approximately 180,000 clones listed, approximately 95% are singletons. The specimen sequenced was naive CD4+ T cells sorted from blood. Subset in this sample: CD45RA+ positively selected. These receptors originate from a young woman in good health.

This sequence joins TRBV10-3 and TRBJ2-7, with 7 bases identical to TRBD2. V was clipped by 1 base and J by 0 bases; unmatched bases: 3. The CDR3 is made up of 15 amino acids. Germline V gene lookup returns CDR1 ENHRY and CDR2 SYGVKD. The DNA of the CDR3 is TGTGCCATCAGTGAGTTGAGCGGGAACTCCTACGAGCAGTACTTC. This encodes CAISELSGNSYEQYF.

The rearrangement links TRBV15 to TRBJ2-7, with D possibly TRBD2 on 6 matching bases. Germline CDR1 LNHNV, CDR2 YYDKDF (reference sequence). Between the trimmed V and J ends, which lost 4 bases and 5 bases, there was a span of 15 bases. The CDR3 is 14 residues long. This chain's CDR3 is CATSNRLVTHEQYF. The CDR3 DNA reads as TGTGCCACCAGCAACCGACTAGTCACCCACGAGCAGTACTTC.

The chain recombines TRBV7-8 with TRBJ2-4, with 7 bases matching TRBD2. Germline trimming cut 1 base from V and 8 bases from J; bases unmatched to any gene: 2. This CDR3 is built from 13 residues. The germline V gene has CDR1 SGHVS and CDR2 FQNEAQ. CDR3 in DNA: TGTGCCAGCAGCTTAGGACTAGCTGACATTCAGTACTTC. Protein: CASSLGLADIQYF.

For the CDR3, the DNA is TGTGCCAGCAGTCCCGCCAGCTACTACGAGCAGTACTTC. It specifies CASSPASYYEQYF. The chain links TRBV28 to TRBJ2-7; D is undetermined. CDR3 length: 13 amino acids. Between the trimmed V and J ends, which lost 5 bases and 3 bases, there was a span of 11 bases. Per the germline V gene, CDR1 is MDHEN and CDR2 is SYDVKM.

The chain uses TRBV5-1 and TRBJ1-3, with 7 positions matching TRBD1. The length of the CDR3 is 16 residues. CDR1 SGHRS and CDR2 YFSETQ come from the germline V gene. V gave up 4 bases and J gave up 4 bases; unmatched junction bases: 11. CDR3 sequence: CASSRSPTGDGNTIYF. In DNA, the CDR3 is TGCGCCAGCAGCCGATCCCCCACAGGGGACGGAAACACCATATATTTT.